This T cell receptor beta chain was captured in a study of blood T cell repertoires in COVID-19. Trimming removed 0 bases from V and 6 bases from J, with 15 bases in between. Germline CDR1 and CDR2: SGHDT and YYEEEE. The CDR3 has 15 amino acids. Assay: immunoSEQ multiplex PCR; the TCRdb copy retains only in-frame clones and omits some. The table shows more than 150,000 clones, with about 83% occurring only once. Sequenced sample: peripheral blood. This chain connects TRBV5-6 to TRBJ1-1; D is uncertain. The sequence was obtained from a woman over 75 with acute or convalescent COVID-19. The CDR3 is CASSLVNLPRAEAFF. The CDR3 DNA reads TGTGCCAGCAGCTTGGTAAACCTTCCGAGGGCTGAAGCTTTCTTT.